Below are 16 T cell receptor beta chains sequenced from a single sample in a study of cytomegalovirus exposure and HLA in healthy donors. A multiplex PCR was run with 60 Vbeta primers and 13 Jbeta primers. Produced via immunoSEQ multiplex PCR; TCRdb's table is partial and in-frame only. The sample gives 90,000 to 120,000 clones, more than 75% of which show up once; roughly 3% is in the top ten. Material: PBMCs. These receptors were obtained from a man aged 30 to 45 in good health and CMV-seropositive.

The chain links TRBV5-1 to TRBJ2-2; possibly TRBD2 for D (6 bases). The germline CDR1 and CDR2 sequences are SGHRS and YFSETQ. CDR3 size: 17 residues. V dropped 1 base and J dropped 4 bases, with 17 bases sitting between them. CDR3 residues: CASSLSVGYGSTGELFF. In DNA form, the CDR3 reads TGCGCCAGCAGCTTGTCCGTCGGTTACGGGAGCACCGGGGAGCTGTTTTTT.

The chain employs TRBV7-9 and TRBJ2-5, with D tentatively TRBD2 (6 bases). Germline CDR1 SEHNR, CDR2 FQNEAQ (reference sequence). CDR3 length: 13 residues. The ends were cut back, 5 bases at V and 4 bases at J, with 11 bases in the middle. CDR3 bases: TGTGCCAGCAGCCCTTGGGAGGCAGAGACCCAGTACTTC. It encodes CASSPWEAETQYF. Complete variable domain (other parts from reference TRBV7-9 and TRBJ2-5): DTGVSQNPRHKITKRGQNVTFRCDPISEHNRLYWYRQTLGQGPEFLTYFQNEAQLEKSRLLSDRFSAERPKGSFSTLEIQRTEQGDSAMYLCASSPWEAETQYFGPGTRLLVL.

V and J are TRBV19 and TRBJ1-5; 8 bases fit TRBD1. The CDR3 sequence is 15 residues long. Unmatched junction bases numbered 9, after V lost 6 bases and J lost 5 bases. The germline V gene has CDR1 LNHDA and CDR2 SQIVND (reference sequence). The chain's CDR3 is CASRIGTGNYQPQHF. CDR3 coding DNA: TGTGCCAGTAGAATCGGGACAGGCAACTATCAGCCCCAGCATTTT.

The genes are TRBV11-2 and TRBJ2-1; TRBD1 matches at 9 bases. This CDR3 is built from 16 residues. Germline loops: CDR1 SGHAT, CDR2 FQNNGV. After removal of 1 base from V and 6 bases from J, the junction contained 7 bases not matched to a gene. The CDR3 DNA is TGTGCCAGCAGCTTAGGAGGACAGGGGTATGTCAATGAGCAGTTCTTC. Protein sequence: CASSLGGQGYVNEQFF.

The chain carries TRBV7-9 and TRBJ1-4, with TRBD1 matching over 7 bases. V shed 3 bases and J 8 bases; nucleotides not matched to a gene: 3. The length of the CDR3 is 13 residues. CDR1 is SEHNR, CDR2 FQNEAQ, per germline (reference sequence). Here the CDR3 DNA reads TGTGCCAGCAGCTTGACAGGGAACGAAAAACTGTTTTTT. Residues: CASSLTGNEKLFF.

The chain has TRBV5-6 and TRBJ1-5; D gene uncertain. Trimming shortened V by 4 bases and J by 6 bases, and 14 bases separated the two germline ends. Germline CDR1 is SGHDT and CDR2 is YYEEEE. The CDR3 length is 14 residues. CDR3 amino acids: CASSRGRIFQPQHF. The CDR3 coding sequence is TGTGCCAGCAGCCGTGGGAGAATCTTTCAGCCCCAGCATTTT.

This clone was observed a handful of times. CDR3: CASSSWTGRYNSPLHF. In DNA form, the CDR3 reads TGTGCCAGCAGCTCCTGGACAGGGAGATATAATTCACCCCTCCACTTT. The rearrangement joins TRBV11-1 to TRBJ1-6; TRBD1 agrees at 8 bases. J gave up 4 bases and V 4 bases, and 6 bases lay outside the gene matches. This CDR3 comprises 16 residues. The germline V gene encodes CDR1 SGHAT and CDR2 FQDESV (reference sequence).

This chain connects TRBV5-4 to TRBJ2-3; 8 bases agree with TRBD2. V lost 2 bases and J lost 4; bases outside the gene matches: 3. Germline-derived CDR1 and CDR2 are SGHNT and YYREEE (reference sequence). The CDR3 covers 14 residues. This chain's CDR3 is CASSLRGGPDTQYF. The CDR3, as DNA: TGTGCCAGCAGCTTACGGGGGGGCCCAGATACGCAGTATTTT.

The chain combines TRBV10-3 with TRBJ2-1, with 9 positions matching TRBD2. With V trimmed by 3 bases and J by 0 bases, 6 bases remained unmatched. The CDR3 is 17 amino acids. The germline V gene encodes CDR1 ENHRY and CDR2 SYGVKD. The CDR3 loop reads CAISDLRGGFSYNEQFF. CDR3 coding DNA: TGTGCCATCAGTGACTTGCGGGGGGGTTTCTCCTACAATGAGCAGTTCTTC.

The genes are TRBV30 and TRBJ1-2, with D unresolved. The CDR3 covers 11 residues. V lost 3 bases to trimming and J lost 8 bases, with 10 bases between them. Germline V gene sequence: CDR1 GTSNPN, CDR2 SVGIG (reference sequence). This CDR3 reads CAWRLSGGYTF. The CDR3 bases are TGTGCCTGGAGATTATCTGGCGGCTACACCTTC.

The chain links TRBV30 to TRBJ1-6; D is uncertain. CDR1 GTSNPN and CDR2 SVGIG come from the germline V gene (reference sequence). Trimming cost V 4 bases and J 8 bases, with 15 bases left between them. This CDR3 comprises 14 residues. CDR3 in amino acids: CAWTRGNFHSPLHF. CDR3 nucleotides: TGTGCCTGGACCCGCGGTAATTTCCATTCACCCCTCCACTTT.

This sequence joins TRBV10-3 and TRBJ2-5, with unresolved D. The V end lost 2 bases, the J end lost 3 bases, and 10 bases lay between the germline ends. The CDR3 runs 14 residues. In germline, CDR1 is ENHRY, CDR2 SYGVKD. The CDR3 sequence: CAISEAAVKETQYF. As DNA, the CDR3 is TGTGCCATCAGTGAGGCGGCAGTAAAAGAGACCCAGTACTTC.

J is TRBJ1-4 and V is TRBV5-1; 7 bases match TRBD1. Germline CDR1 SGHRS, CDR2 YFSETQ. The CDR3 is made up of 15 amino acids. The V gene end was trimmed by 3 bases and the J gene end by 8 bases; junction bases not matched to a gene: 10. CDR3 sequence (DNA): TGCGCCAGCAGCTGGACCGGGACAGAAGGGGAAAAACTGTTTTTT. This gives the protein CASSWTGTEGEKLFF.

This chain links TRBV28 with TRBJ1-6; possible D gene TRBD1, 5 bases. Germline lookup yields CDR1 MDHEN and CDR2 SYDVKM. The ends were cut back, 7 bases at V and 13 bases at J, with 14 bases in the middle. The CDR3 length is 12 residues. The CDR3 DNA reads TGTGCCAGCACCTTGACAGCCCAGCCCCTCCACTTT. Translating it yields CASTLTAQPLHF.

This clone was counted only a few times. Here the CDR3 DNA reads TGTGCCAGCAGTCAACAGCTGTGGTACACTGAAGCTTTCTTT. Protein product: CASSQQLWYTEAFF. The genes are TRBV6-6 and TRBJ1-1, with D unclear. V was shortened by 5 bases and J by 3 bases, with 13 bases between the two germline ends. The CDR3 consists of 14 residues. The V gene's germline CDR1 is MNHNY and CDR2 SVGAGI (reference sequence).

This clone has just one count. CDR3 nucleotides: TGCGCCAGCAGCTTGAACCTAGCCCGCACAGATACGCAGTATTTT. Protein: CASSLNLARTDTQYF. The chain joins TRBV5-1 to TRBJ2-3; TRBD2 might be the D (5 bases). Looked up from germline, CDR1 is SGHRS and CDR2 is YFSETQ. The CDR3 covers 15 residues. Trimming stripped 1 base from V and 1 base from J, with 10 bases between.